This T cell receptor (beta chain) was sequenced in a study of blood T cells in healthy people across ages. On the study more broadly: Capturing about one barcoded beta molecule per two T cells was achieved by template switching.

This clonotype occurred many times. Its antigen is unidentified. General study findings and limits: A greater number of naive CD4+ cells and higher diversity distinguished long-lived donors from aged donors.

For the second PCR, which ran for roughly 6 to 11 cycles, a sample-barcoded 5' primer and a J-beta primer mix were used. Every cDNA molecule carried a tag from a template-switch adaptor bearing 12 random nucleotides. MiXCR was run by TCRdb on the 5' RACE reads, yielding one entry per CDR3 protein. The sample has 950,000 to 1,200,000 distinct CDR3 sequences, more than 30% seen once. Between the trimmed V and J ends, which lost 5 bases and 6 bases, there was a span of 23 bases. Germline CDR1 and CDR2: MDHEN and SYDVKM. The CDR3 runs 17 residues. The origin of this receptor is a man aged 18 to 35 in good health. The chain carries TRBV28 and TRBJ2-4; D gene unclear. Sequencing used blood. As DNA, the CDR3 is TGTGCCAGCAGTAGACGACTTCACAGAACCACCCTAAACATTCAGTACTTC. Translation: CASSRRLHRTTLNIQYF.